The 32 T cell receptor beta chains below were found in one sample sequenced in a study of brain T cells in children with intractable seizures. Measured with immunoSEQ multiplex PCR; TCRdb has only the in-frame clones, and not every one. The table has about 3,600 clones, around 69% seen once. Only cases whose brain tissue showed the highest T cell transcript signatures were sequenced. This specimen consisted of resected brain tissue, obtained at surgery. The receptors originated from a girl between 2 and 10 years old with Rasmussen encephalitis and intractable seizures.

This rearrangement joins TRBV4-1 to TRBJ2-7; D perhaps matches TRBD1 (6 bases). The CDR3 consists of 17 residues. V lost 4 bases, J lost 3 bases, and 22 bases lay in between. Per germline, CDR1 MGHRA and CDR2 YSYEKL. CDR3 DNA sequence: TGCGCCAGCAGCCCTCGGACAGACCAAGGCCTTTACTACGAGCAGTACTTC. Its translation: CASSPRTDQGLYYEQYF.

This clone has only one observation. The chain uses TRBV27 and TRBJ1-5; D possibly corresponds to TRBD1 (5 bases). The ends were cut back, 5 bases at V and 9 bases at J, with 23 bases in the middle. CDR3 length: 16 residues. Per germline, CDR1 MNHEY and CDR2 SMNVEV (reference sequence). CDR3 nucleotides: TGTGCCAGCAGTCCCATCCTCGGGACTTATCTGGGGCCCCAGCATTTT. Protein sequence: CASSPILGTYLGPQHF.

The DNA for the CDR3 is TGTGCCAGCAGGCAGGCGACTGAAAAACTGTTTTTT. Its translation: CASRQATEKLFF. The rearrangement uses TRBV2 and TRBJ1-4; D is unresolved. Per the germline V gene, CDR1 is SNHLY and CDR2 is FYNNEI. Trimming cost V 6 bases and J 7 bases, with 9 bases left between them. The CDR3 consists of 12 residues.

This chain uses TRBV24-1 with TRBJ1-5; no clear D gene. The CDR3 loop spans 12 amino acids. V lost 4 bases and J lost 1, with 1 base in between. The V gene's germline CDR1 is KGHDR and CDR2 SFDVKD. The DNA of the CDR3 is TGTGCCACCAGTGACAGCAATCAGCCCCAGCATTTT. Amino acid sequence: CATSDSNQPQHF.

CDR3 coding DNA: TGTGCCAGCAGTTACGGGACAGGGGCCAACTATGGCTACACCTTC. This translates into CASSYGTGANYGYTF. This chain connects TRBV6-5 to TRBJ1-2, with TRBD1 matching 10 bases. Losses at the gene ends were 2 bases for V and 2 bases for J; bases not matched to a gene: 2. There are 15 residues in the CDR3. Per the germline V gene, CDR1 is MNHEY and CDR2 is SVGAGI.

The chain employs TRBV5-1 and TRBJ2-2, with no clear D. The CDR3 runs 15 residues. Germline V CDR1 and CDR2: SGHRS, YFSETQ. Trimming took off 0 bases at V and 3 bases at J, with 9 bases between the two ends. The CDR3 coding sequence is TGCGCCAGCAGCTTGGTTAGAGACGACACCGGGGAGCTGTTTTTT. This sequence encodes CASSLVRDDTGELFF. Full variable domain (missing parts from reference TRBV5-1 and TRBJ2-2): KAGVTQTPRYLIKTRGQQVTLSCSPISGHRSVSWYQQTPGQGLQFLFEYFSETQRNKGNFPGRFSGRQFSNSRSEMNVSTLELGDSALYLCASSLVRDDTGELFFGEGSRLTVL.

This CDR3 reads CASSLGVLGETQYF. CDR3 coding DNA: TGTGCCAGCAGCTTGGGGGTTTTGGGGGAGACCCAGTACTTC. The rearrangement links TRBV7-3 to TRBJ2-5, with D perhaps assigned TRBD1 or TRBD2 (5 bases each). V lost 3 bases and J lost 5, with 13 bases in between. Germline V gives CDR1 SGHTA, CDR2 FQGTGA. There are 14 residues in the CDR3.

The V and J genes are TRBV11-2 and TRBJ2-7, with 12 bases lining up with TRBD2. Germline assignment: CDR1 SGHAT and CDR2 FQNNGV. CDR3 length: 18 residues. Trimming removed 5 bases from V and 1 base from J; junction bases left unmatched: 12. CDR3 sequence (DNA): TGTGCCAGCAGCGAAGGAGGACTAGCGGGGTACCATTCCTACGAGCAGTACTTC. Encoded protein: CASSEGGLAGYHSYEQYF. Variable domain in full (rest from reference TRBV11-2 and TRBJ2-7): EAGVAQSPRYKIIEKRQSVAFWCNPISGHATLYWYQQILGQGPKLLIQFQNNGVVDDSQLPKDRFSAERLKGVDSTLKIQPAKLEDSAVYLCASSEGGLAGYHSYEQYFGPGTRLTVT.

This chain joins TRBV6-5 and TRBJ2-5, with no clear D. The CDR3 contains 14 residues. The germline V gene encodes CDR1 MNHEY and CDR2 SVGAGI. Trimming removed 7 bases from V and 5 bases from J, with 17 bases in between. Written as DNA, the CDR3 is TGTGCCAGCACCCGAAGGCATTTAATGGAGACCCAGTACTTC. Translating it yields CASTRRHLMETQYF.

CDR3 sequence reads: CAWGGGSYTF. Here the CDR3 DNA reads TGTGCCTGGGGGGGTGGCAGCTACACCTTC. The chain combines TRBV30 with TRBJ1-2, with D perhaps TRBD1 (5 bases). Per germline, CDR1 GTSNPN and CDR2 SVGIG (reference sequence). The CDR3 contains 10 residues. Between the trimmed V and J ends, which lost 5 bases and 9 bases, there was a span of 10 bases.

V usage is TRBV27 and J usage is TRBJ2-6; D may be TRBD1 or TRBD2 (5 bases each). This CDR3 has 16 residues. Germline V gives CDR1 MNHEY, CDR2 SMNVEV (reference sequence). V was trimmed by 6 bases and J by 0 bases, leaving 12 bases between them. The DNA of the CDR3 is TGTGCCAGCAGCTCGGGACGGCTCTCTGGGGCCAACGTCCTGACTTTC. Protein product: CASSSGRLSGANVLTF.

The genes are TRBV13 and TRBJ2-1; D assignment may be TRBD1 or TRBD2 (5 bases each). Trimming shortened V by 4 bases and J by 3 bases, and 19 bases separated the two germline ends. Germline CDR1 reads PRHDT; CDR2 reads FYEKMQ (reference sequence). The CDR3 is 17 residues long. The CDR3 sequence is CASSYSSRGRLYNEQFF. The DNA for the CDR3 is TGTGCCAGCAGCTATTCGTCGAGGGGTCGACTCTACAATGAGCAGTTCTTC.

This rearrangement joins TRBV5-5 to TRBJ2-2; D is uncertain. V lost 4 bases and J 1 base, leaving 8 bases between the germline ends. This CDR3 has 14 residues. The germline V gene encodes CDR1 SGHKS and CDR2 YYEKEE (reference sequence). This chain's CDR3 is CASSASWNTGELFF. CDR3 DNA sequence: TGTGCCAGCAGCGCCTCTTGGAACACCGGGGAGCTGTTTTTT. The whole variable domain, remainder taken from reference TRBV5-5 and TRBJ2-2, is DAGVTQSPTHLIKTRGQQVTLRCSPISGHKSVSWYQQVLGQGPQFIFQYYEKEERGRGNFPDRFSARQFPNYSSELNVNALLLGDSALYLCASSASWNTGELFFGEGSRLTVL.

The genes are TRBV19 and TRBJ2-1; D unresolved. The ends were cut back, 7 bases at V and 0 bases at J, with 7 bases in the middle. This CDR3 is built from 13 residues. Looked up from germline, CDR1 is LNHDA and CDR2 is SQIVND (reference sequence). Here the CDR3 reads CASKESSYNEQFF. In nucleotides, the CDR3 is TGTGCCAGTAAAGAGAGCTCCTACAATGAGCAGTTCTTC.

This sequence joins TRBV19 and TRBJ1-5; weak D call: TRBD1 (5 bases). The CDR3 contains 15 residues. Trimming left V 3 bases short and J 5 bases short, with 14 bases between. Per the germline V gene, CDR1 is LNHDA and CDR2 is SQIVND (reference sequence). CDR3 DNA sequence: TGTGCCAGTAGTATTAAGGGTGGGGGATATCAGCCCCAGCATTTT. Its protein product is CASSIKGGGYQPQHF.

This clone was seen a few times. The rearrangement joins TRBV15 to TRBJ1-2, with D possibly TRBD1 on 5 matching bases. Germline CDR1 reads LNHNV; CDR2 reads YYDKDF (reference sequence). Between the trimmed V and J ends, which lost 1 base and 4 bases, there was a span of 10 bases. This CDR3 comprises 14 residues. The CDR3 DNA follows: TGTGCCACCAGCAGAGTAAGGACACCCTATGGCTACACCTTC. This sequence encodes CATSRVRTPYGYTF. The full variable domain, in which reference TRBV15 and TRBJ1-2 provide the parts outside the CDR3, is DAMVIQNPRYQVTQFGKPVTLSCSQTLNHNVMYWYQQKSSQAPKLLFHYYDKDFNNEADTPDNFQSRRPNTSFCFLDIRSPGLGDTAMYLCATSRVRTPYGYTFGSGTRLTVV.

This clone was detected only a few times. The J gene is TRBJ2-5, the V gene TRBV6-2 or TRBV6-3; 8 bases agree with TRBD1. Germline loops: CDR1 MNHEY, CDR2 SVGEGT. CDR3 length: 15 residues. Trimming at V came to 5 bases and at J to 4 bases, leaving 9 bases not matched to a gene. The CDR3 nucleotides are TGTGCCAGCAGTAGCGGACAGGGCGGAGGAGAGACCCAGTACTTC. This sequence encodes CASSSGQGGGETQYF.

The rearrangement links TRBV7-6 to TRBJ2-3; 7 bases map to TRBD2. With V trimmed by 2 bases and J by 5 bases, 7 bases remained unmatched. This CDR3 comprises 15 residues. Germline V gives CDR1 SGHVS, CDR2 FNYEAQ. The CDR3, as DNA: TGTGCCAGCAGCTTAACGGGAGGCCCCCAAGATACGCAGTATTTT. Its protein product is CASSLTGGPQDTQYF.

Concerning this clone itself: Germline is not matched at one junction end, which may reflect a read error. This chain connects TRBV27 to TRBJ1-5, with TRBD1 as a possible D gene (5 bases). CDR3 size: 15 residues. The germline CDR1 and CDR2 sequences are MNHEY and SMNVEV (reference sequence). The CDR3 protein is CASSLSAGRNRPQHF. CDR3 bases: TGTGCCAGCAGTTTATCGGCAGGGAGGAATCGGCCCCAGCATTTT.

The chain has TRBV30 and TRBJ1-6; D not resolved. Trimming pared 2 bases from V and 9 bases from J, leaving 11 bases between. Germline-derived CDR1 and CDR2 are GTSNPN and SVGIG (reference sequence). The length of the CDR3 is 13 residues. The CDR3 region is CAWSSIMSSPLHF. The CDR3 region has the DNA TGTGCCTGGAGTTCTATCATGAGTTCACCCCTCCACTTT.

The CDR3 spells CASWRDPYEQYF. CDR3 in DNA: TGTGCCAGTTGGAGGGACCCCTACGAGCAGTACTTC. This rearrangement joins TRBV27 to TRBJ2-7; a possible D gene is TRBD2 (6 bases). CDR3 length: 12 amino acids. Germline V gives CDR1 MNHEY, CDR2 SMNVEV (reference sequence). V lost 9 bases and J lost 2, with 11 bases in between.

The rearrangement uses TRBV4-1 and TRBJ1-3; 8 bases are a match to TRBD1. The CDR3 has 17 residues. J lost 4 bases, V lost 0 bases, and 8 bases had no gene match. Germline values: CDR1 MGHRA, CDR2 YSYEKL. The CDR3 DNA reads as TGCGCCAGCAGCCAAGATTCCCAGGGGGCTAACGGAAACACCATATATTTT. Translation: CASSQDSQGANGNTIYF.

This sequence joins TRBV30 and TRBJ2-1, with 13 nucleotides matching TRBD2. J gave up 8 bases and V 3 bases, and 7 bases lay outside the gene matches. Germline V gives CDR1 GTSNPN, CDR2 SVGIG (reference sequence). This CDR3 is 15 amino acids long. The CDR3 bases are TGTGCCTGGAGCGTCGGGACTAGCGGGACAGATGAGCAGTTCTTC. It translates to CAWSVGTSGTDEQFF.

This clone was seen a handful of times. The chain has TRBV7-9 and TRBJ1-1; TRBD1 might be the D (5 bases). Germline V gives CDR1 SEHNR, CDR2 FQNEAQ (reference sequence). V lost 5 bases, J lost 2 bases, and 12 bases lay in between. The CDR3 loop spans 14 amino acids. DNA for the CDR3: TGTGCCAGCAGCCAAATGACAGCAAACACTGAAGCTTTCTTT. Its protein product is CASSQMTANTEAFF.

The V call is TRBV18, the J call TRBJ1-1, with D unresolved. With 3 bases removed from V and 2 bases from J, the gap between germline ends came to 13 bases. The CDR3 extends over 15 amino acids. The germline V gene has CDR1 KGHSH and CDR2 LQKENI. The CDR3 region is CASSPLGMGNTEAFF. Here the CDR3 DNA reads TGTGCCAGCTCACCGCTAGGAATGGGTAACACTGAAGCTTTCTTT. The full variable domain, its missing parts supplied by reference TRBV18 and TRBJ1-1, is NAGVMQNPRHLVRRRGQEARLRCSPMKGHSHVYWYRQLPEEGLKFMVYLQKENIIDESGMPKERFSAEFPKEGPSILRIQQVVRGDSAAYFCASSPLGMGNTEAFFGQGTRLTVV.

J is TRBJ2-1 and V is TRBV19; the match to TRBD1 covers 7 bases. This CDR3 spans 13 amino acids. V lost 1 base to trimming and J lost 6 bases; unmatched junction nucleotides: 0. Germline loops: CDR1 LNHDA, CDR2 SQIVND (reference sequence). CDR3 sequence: CASSIGTGNEQFF. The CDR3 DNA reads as TGTGCCAGTAGTATAGGGACAGGCAATGAGCAGTTCTTC.

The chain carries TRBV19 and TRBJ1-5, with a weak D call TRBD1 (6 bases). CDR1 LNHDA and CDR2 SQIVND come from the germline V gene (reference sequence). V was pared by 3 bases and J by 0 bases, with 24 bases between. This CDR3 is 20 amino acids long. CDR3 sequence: CASSIGRSGRGADSNQPQHF. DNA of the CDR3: TGTGCCAGTAGTATTGGTCGCAGCGGAAGGGGGGCCGATAGCAATCAGCCCCAGCATTTT.

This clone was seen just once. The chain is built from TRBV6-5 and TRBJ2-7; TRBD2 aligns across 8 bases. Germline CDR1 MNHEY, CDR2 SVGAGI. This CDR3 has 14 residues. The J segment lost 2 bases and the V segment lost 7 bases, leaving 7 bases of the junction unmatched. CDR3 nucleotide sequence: TGTGCCAGCACCGAGGGGCGGGGGGCCTACGAGCAGTACTTC. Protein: CASTEGRGAYEQYF.

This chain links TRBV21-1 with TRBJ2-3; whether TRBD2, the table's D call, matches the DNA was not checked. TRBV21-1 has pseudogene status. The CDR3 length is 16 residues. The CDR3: CASSRGLAGDTDTQYF. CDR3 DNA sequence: TGTGCCAGCAGCCGCGGACTAGCGGGAGATACAGATACGCAGTATTTT.

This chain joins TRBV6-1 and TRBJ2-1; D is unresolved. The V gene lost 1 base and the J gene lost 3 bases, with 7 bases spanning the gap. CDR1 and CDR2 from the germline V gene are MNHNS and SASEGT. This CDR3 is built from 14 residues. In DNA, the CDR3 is TGTGCCAGCAGTGAAGGCACTGGCTACAATGAGCAGTTCTTC. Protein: CASSEGTGYNEQFF.

CDR3 nucleotide sequence: TGTGCCAGCAGTGAAGGAGGGACTGCCTATGGCTACACCTTC. This codes for CASSEGGTAYGYTF. The V gene is TRBV2, the J gene TRBJ1-2; D might be TRBD1 (5 bases). Looked up from germline, CDR1 is SNHLY and CDR2 is FYNNEI. This CDR3 contains 14 residues. V shed 1 base and J shed 4 bases, with 10 bases lying between them. The entire variable domain, with the rest obtained from reference TRBV2 and TRBJ1-2, is as follows: EPEVTQTPSHQVTQMGQEVILRCVPISNHLYFYWYRQILGQKVEFLVSFYNNEISEKSEIFDDQFSVERPDGSNFTLKIRSTKLEDSAMYFCASSEGGTAYGYTFGSGTRLTVV.

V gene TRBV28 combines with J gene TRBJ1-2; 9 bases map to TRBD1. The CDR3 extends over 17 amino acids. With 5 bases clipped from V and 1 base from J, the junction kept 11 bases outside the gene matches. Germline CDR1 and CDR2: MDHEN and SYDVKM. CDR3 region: CASSMWDRARINYGYTF. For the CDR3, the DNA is TGTGCCAGCAGTATGTGGGACAGGGCCCGAATTAACTATGGCTACACCTTC.